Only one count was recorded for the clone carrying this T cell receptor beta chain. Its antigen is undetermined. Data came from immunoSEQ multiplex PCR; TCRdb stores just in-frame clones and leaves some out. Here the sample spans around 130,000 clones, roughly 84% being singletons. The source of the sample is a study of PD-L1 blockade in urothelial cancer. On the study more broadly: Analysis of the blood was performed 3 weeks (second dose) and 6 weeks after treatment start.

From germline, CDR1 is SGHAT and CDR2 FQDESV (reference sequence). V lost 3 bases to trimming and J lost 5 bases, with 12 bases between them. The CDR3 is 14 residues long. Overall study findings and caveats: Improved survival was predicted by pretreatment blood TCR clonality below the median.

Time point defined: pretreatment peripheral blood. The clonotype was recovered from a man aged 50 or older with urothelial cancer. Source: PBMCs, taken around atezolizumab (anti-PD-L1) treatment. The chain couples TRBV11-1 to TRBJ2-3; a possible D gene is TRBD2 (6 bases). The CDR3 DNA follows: TGTGCCAGCAGCTTCAGCGGGCCGGGAGATACGCAGTATTTT. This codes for CASSFSGPGDTQYF.